The entry that follows covers one T cell receptor (beta chain) sequence. What it binds is unknown. Sequencing was performed with immunoSEQ multiplex PCR; in TCRdb, only in-frame clones are kept and a portion is missing. The sample shows 72,000 or so clones, approximately 85% of them seen only once. This CDR3 contains 17 residues. The germline V gene encodes CDR1 SGHAT and CDR2 FQNNGV. The V gene end was trimmed by 1 base and the J gene end by 4 bases; junction bases not matched to a gene: 5. This entry comes from a study of T cells in localized non-small cell lung cancer. Study findings and constraints: Maximal T cell clonality occurred in uninvolved adjacent lung, with tumor ranking below it. A median 57 of the top 100 tumor clones appeared in adjacent lung. Without multi-region sequencing, intratumor heterogeneity could not be excluded.

The rearrangement joins TRBV11-2 to TRBJ2-1, with 12 bases fitting TRBD2. The receptor's source is a female donor at least 60 years old with stage I lung adenocarcinoma. The material was peripheral blood, obtained before any cancer treatment. CDR3 loop: CASSLAQLAGGYNEQFF. For the CDR3, the DNA is TGTGCCAGCAGCTTAGCGCAACTAGCGGGAGGATACAATGAGCAGTTCTTC.